Listed here are 32 T cell receptor beta chains from one sample, sequenced in a study of metastatic and nonmetastatic thyroid tumors. Among the patients, none had received any treatment before thyroid surgery. TCRdb reanalyzed the PCR reads with MiXCR. The sample holds under 45,000 clones, approximately 17% seen once. Sequenced sample: tumor tissue. The source of these receptors is a female donor with papillary thyroid cancer or a benign thyroid nodule (not recorded which). Some clones in this sample may be carry-over from other donors' samples.

This clone has more than one count but fewer than ten. V is TRBV9 and J is TRBJ2-2; D is uncertain. The CDR3 is made up of 12 amino acids. Germline CDR1 reads SGDLS; CDR2 reads YYNGEE. The V and J ends lost 0 bases and 7 bases respectively, with 4 bases between them. Here the CDR3 DNA reads TGTGCCAGCAGCGTAGCTAACGGGGAGCTGTTTTTT. Translated: CASSVANGELFF.

This clone is labeled as medium-sized (0.01 to 0.1%). The chain couples TRBV28 to TRBJ1-5; D not certain. Germline V lookup: CDR1 MDHEN, CDR2 SYDVKM. The germline V and J ends were trimmed by 1 base and 7 bases, with 17 bases remaining between them. The CDR3 contains 16 residues. CDR3 loop: CASSLFPVPRPQPQHF. CDR3 bases: TGTGCCAGCAGTTTATTCCCCGTTCCCCGCCCGCAGCCCCAGCATTTT.

This clone was counted ten times or more. The rearrangement uses TRBV2 and TRBJ2-1, with 7 bases matching TRBD2. The CDR3 spans 14 residues. Germline-derived CDR1 and CDR2 are SNHLY and FYNNEI. The trim removed 6 bases at V and 9 bases at J, leaving 11 bases unmatched. The CDR3 bases are TGTGCCAGCAGGACTAGCCAATCTGATGTTGAGCAGTTCTTC. This translates into CASRTSQSDVEQFF.

This clone was recorded many times. The J gene is TRBJ2-5, the V gene TRBV4-3, with TRBD2 matching over 11 bases. Germline CDR1 is LGHNA and CDR2 is YSLEER. CDR3 length: 17 amino acids. V was pared by 0 bases and J by 1 base, with 4 bases of the junction left unmatched. CDR3: CASSQDRTSGFQETQYF. CDR3 bases: TGCGCCAGCAGCCAAGATAGGACTAGCGGGTTCCAAGAGACCCAGTACTTC.

In this sample, this clone turned up many times. Mismatch with germline at one junction end may stem from a read error. The chain employs TRBV7-6 and TRBJ2-7, with D possibly being TRBD1 (9 bases). Germline CDR1 is SGHVS and CDR2 is FNYEAQ. This CDR3 region has 16 residues. CDR3 amino acids: CAGSAGGGQGTYEQYF. The CDR3, as DNA: TGTGCCGGCAGCGCCGGGGGGGGACAGGGCACCTACGAGCAGTACTTC.

This chain connects TRBV7-9 to TRBJ2-2; the D is unclear. CDR3 size: 12 residues. Per the germline V gene, CDR1 is SEHNR and CDR2 is FQNEAQ (reference sequence). Deletions cut 8 bases from V and 3 bases from J, with 7 bases between. The DNA of the CDR3 is TGTGCCAGCGAACGGCACACCGGGGAGCTGTTTTTT. This codes for CASERHTGELFF.

This clone appeared many times. This chain connects TRBV10-1 to TRBJ1-2, with 7 bases matching TRBD1. J gave up 6 bases and V 3 bases, and 4 bases lay outside the gene matches. There are 13 residues in the CDR3. The germline gives CDR1 WNHNN, CDR2 SYGVQD (reference sequence). The CDR3 DNA is TGCGCCAGCAGTGAACGGACAGGTGATGGCTACACCTTC. It is translated as CASSERTGDGYTF.

This clone was detected a few times. Its ends do not fully match the called genes, so a read error is possible. The chain joins TRBV6-1 to TRBJ2-3; D may be TRBD1 (6 bases). Germline V gene lookup returns CDR1 MNHNS and CDR2 SASEGT. The length of the CDR3 is 15 residues. CDR3: CASSETGHGADTQYF. The CDR3 region has the DNA TGTGCCAGCAGTGAGACGGGACATGGGGCAGATACTCAGTATTTT.

This clone appeared many times. The CDR3 is CASSGLGGKQFF. The DNA of the CDR3 is TGTGCCAGCTCGGGTCTTGGGGGAAAGCAGTTCTTC. The chain links TRBV12-3 or TRBV12-4 to TRBJ2-1; D tentatively fits TRBD1 or TRBD2 (5 bases each). The CDR3 contains 12 residues. V lost 8 bases and J lost 11, with 16 bases in between.

The table lists this clone with many counts. This chain connects TRBV4-1 to TRBJ1-1; no reliable D call. CDR3 length equals 15 residues. Trimming left V 0 bases short and J 1 base short, with 9 bases between. Germline loops: CDR1 MGHRA, CDR2 YSYEKL. In nucleotides, the CDR3 is TGCGCCAGCAGCCAAGATTTTCCAGCGAACACTGAAGCTTTCTTT. Amino acid sequence: CASSQDFPANTEAFF.

In its sample, this clone was seen many times. The genes are TRBV2 and TRBJ1-2, with unresolved D. This CDR3 region has 13 residues. Germline V gene sequence: CDR1 SNHLY, CDR2 FYNNEI. Deletions cut 4 bases from V and 4 bases from J, with 10 bases between. The CDR3: CASSVGNGYGYTF. The CDR3 nucleotides read TGTGCCAGCAGTGTGGGTAACGGCTATGGCTACACCTTC.

V usage is TRBV24-1 and J usage is TRBJ1-1, with a tentative D call TRBD1 (6 bases). There are 15 residues in the CDR3. Germline CDR1 reads KGHDR; CDR2 reads SFDVKD. Trimming left V 7 bases short and J 1 base short, with 15 bases between. The CDR3 region has the DNA TGTGCCACCAGCCCGTCCCGGGGGGCGAACACTGAAGCTTTCTTT. Residues: CATSPSRGANTEAFF.

This clone showed up just a few times. Germline and junction disagree at one end, which may indicate a read error. The chain employs TRBV27 and TRBJ2-1; D possibly uses TRBD1 or TRBD2 (5 bases each). From germline, CDR1 is MNHEY and CDR2 SMNVEV (reference sequence). CDR3 length: 15 amino acids. The CDR3 DNA is TGTGCCGGCAGTACACGGGTGGGACCCTACAATGAGCAGTTCTTC. Amino acid sequence: CAGSTRVGPYNEQFF.

The V and J genes are TRBV20-1 and TRBJ2-2, with D hard to call. The V end lost 2 bases, the J end lost 2 bases, and 6 bases lay between the germline ends. The CDR3 has 13 amino acids. CDR1 is DFQATT and CDR2 is SNEGSKA in the germline V gene (reference sequence). The CDR3 DNA is TGCAGTGCTAGATACTCCAACACCGGGGAGCTGTTTTTT. Translated: CSARYSNTGELFF.

Many counts were recorded for this clone. Different DNA sequences within this sample yield the same CDR3. V is TRBV20-1 and J is TRBJ2-6; possibly TRBD1 or TRBD2 for D (5 bases each). V lost 0 bases to trimming and J lost 3 bases, with 9 bases between them. Germline V gene data show CDR1 as DFQATT and CDR2 as SNEGSKA (reference sequence). The CDR3 extends over 15 amino acids. The CDR3 here is CSAREGAGGANVLTF. CDR3 coding DNA: TGCAGTGCTAGAGAAGGGGCGGGTGGGGCCAACGTCCTGACTTTC.

This clone occurred many times. The rearrangement uses TRBV20-1 and TRBJ1-1; 8 positions match TRBD1. With V trimmed by 1 base and J by 1 base, 2 bases remained unmatched. Germline V gene sequence: CDR1 DFQATT, CDR2 SNEGSKA (reference sequence). The CDR3 covers 14 residues. The CDR3 protein is CSARADRANTEAFF. In DNA form, the CDR3 reads TGCAGTGCTAGAGCGGACAGGGCGAACACTGAAGCTTTCTTT.

The CDR3 here is CASSEDGGSSYEQYF. The CDR3 nucleotides read TGTGCCAGCAGTGAAGACGGGGGGTCGAGTTACGAGCAGTACTTC. V usage is TRBV6-1 and J usage is TRBJ2-7, with 7 bases fitting TRBD2. V lost 1 base and J lost 4; bases outside the gene matches: 7. Germline V lookup: CDR1 MNHNS, CDR2 SASEGT. This CDR3 is built from 15 residues.

The chain uses TRBV9 and TRBJ2-3; 9 bases fit TRBD2. The CDR3 extends over 16 amino acids. Germline V gene lookup returns CDR1 SGDLS and CDR2 YYNGEE. Trimming at V came to 2 bases and at J to 6 bases, leaving 10 bases not matched to a gene. DNA for the CDR3: TGTGCCAGCAGCGTGTCGAGCGGGGGGCATTACGATACGCAGTATTTT. Protein: CASSVSSGGHYDTQYF.

Comment on this clone: One base away lies a much larger clone, so this may be a sequencing read error. The chain is built from TRBV29-1 and TRBJ2-7; TRBD1 matches 8 bases. J lost 3 bases, V lost 5 bases, and 9 bases had no gene match. The germline V gene has CDR1 SQVTM and CDR2 ANQGSEA. The CDR3 contains 14 residues. CDR3 in amino acids: CSVSWTGKGYEQYF. The DNA of the CDR3 is TGCAGCGTTTCCTGGACAGGGAAAGGCTACGAGCAGTACTTC.

The chain joins TRBV7-6 to TRBJ2-7; D assignment may be TRBD1 or TRBD2 (6 bases each). The CDR3 has 16 amino acids. V gave up 5 bases and J gave up 2 bases, with 19 bases separating them. Looked up from germline, CDR1 is SGHVS and CDR2 is FNYEAQ. The DNA for the CDR3 is TGTGCCAGCAGCGCCGGGGGTGTACAGGGCACCTACGAGCAGTACTTC. It translates to CASSAGGVQGTYEQYF.

This clone was found many times. The genes are TRBV5-1 and TRBJ1-1, with TRBD1 matching 7 bases. This CDR3 region has 14 residues. Germline CDR1 reads SGHRS; CDR2 reads YFSETQ. V lost 1 base to trimming and J lost 0 bases; unmatched junction nucleotides: 0. The CDR3 DNA follows: TGCGCCAGCAGCTTGACAGGGGTGAACACTGAAGCTTTCTTT. Residues: CASSLTGVNTEAFF.

This clone has just a few counts. The chain carries TRBV5-4 and TRBJ2-7, with 9 bases lining up with TRBD1. Germline trimming cut 3 bases from V and 5 bases from J; bases unmatched to any gene: 0. From germline, CDR1 is SGHNT and CDR2 YYREEE (reference sequence). This CDR3 has 12 residues. The CDR3 loop is CASSWTGDEQYF. The DNA for the CDR3 is TGTGCCAGCAGCTGGACAGGGGACGAGCAGTACTTC.

This clone was observed at least ten times. The V call is TRBV6-2 or TRBV6-3, the J call TRBJ2-7; 8 positions match TRBD1. CDR3 length equals 16 residues. The V gene end was trimmed by 2 bases and the J gene end by 1 base; junction bases not matched to a gene: 7. Per the germline V gene, CDR1 is MNHEY and CDR2 is SVGEGT. Written as DNA, the CDR3 is TGTGCCAGCAGTTACACCCCCGGGACAGGTTCCTACGAGCAGTACTTC. It codes for CASSYTPGTGSYEQYF.

This clone was detected ten times or more. The chain joins TRBV6-2 or TRBV6-3 to TRBJ1-6; possibly TRBD1 for D (6 bases). Germline V gene sequence: CDR1 MNHEY, CDR2 SVGEGT. The V gene lost 5 bases and the J gene lost 0 bases, with 14 bases spanning the gap. CDR3 length equals 17 residues. The CDR3 here is CASSTQGKSSYNSPLHF. DNA for the CDR3: TGTGCCAGCAGTACGCAGGGGAAGAGCTCCTATAATTCACCCCTCCACTTT.

This clone was seen at least ten times. This chain uses TRBV7-2 with TRBJ2-7; 16 bases are shared with TRBD2. With V trimmed by 4 bases and J by 2 bases, 11 bases remained unmatched. This CDR3 spans 19 amino acids. CDR1 is SGHTA, CDR2 FQGNSA, per germline. In DNA, the CDR3 is TGTGCCAGCAGCTGCGACCCGGGACTAGCGGGGGGGCCTCCCTACGAGCAGTACTTC. This encodes CASSCDPGLAGGPPYEQYF.

This clone came up many times. This sequence joins TRBV20-1 and TRBJ1-2; 9 bases are shared with TRBD1. CDR3 length: 14 residues. CDR1 and CDR2 from the germline V gene are DFQATT and SNEGSKA (reference sequence). J was trimmed by 6 bases and V by 3 bases; bases with no gene match: 8. The DNA for the CDR3 is TGCAGTGCTAGCCTTAGTGGACAGGGGCATGGCTACACCTTC. Translating gives CSASLSGQGHGYTF.

In this sample, this clone is medium-sized. V gene TRBV20-1 combines with J gene TRBJ2-7, with 8 bases aligning to TRBD2. The CDR3 length is 13 residues. V lost 6 bases to trimming and J lost 3 bases; unmatched junction nucleotides: 7. CDR1 DFQATT and CDR2 SNEGSKA come from the germline V gene (reference sequence). The CDR3 here is CSASGLDHYEQYF. The CDR3 DNA reads TGCAGTGCCTCGGGACTAGACCACTACGAGCAGTACTTC.

Many counts were recorded for this clone. This chain uses TRBV6-2 or TRBV6-3 with TRBJ1-5; D may be TRBD1 (6 bases). Trimming took 0 bases from V and 8 from J, leaving 17 bases between them. The CDR3 is 16 residues long. The germline gives CDR1 MNHEY, CDR2 SVGEGT. The CDR3 bases are TGTGCCAGCAGTTACTCTATACAGGGATCCGGGGAGCCCCAGCATTTT. It specifies CASSYSIQGSGEPQHF.

The chain joins TRBV11-2 to TRBJ2-3; the match to TRBD2 covers 9 bases. After removal of 1 base from V and 4 bases from J, the junction contained 9 bases not matched to a gene. Germline V gene sequence: CDR1 SGHAT, CDR2 FQNNGV. The CDR3 consists of 17 residues. The CDR3 sequence: CASSLGVAGVGPDTQYF. The CDR3 DNA is TGTGCCAGCAGCTTAGGAGTAGCGGGAGTCGGACCAGATACGCAGTATTTT. Full variable domain (remainder filled in from reference TRBV11-2 and TRBJ2-3): EAGVAQSPRYKIIEKRQSVAFWCNPISGHATLYWYQQILGQGPKLLIQFQNNGVVDDSQLPKDRFSAERLKGVDSTLKIQPAKLEDSAVYLCASSLGVAGVGPDTQYFGPGTRLTVL.

As for this clone: This could be a read error, since a much larger clone is one nucleotide away. The chain couples TRBV6-1 to TRBJ1-4, with TRBD1 identical over 7 bases. The CDR3 is 11 amino acids. Germline V gene sequence: CDR1 MNHNS, CDR2 SASEGT. V was clipped by 10 bases and J by 11 bases; unmatched bases: 7. The CDR3 loop is CAIRGGVKLFF. CDR3 in DNA: TGTGCCATCAGGGGGGGGGTGAAACTGTTTTTT.

Only a few counts were recorded for this clone. Here the CDR3 reads CASSSLTADGYTF. CDR3 DNA sequence: TGTGCCAGCAGTTCCCTGACAGCTGATGGCTACACCTTC. The rearrangement uses TRBV6-2 or TRBV6-3 and TRBJ1-2, with D maybe TRBD1 (5 bases). Germline CDR1 is MNHEY and CDR2 is SVGEGT. V was shortened by 4 bases and J by 6 bases, with 12 bases between the two germline ends. The CDR3 runs to 13 residues.

This clone was seen repeatedly, ten times or more. The rearrangement uses TRBV2 and TRBJ1-2, with D maybe TRBD1 (6 bases). The CDR3 runs to 13 residues. The V end was cut by 7 bases, the J end by 6 bases, with 15 bases between. Germline CDR1 is SNHLY and CDR2 is FYNNEI. The CDR3: CASTRRRGDGYTF. The DNA for the CDR3 is TGTGCCAGCACCCGTCGGAGGGGGGATGGCTACACCTTC.